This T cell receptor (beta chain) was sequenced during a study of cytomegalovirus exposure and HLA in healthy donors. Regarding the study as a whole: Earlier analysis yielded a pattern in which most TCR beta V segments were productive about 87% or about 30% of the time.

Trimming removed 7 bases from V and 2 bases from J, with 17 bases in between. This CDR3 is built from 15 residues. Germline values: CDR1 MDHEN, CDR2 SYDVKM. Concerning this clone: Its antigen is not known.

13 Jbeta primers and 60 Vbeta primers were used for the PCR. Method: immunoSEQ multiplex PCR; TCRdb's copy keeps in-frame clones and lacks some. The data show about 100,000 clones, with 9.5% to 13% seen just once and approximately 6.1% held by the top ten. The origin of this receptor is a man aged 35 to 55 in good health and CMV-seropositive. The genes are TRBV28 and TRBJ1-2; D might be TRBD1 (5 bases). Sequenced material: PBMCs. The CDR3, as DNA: TGTGCCAGCACCATCCCATCCTCAGGGAACTATGGCTACACCTTC. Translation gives CASTIPSSGNYGYTF.